This is a list of T cell receptor beta chains from one sample in a study of shared clonotypes between healthy human individuals. The assay was immunoSEQ multiplex PCR, and TCRdb's table has in-frame clones only and misses some. The table records roughly 2 million clones, under 97% of them present only once. Sequencing used naive CD4+ T cells sorted from blood. The receptors originated from a man aged 18-30 years in good health. Each CDR3 is given with its conserved first and last residue. The D gene is left open where the match is weak. A clone size is listed for some rows: how often the clone was seen (once, few, many), or a class if it is expanded.

- TRBJ1-2 - TRBV9 TGTGCCAGCAGCCGGGACCCAAACGCTAACTATGGCTACACCTTC CASSRDPNANYGYTF
- TRBJ2-3 - TRBV6-6 TGTGCCAGCAGGCTCCAGAAGCGGTCCACAGATACGCAGTATTTT CASRLQKRSTDTQYF
- TRBJ2-2 TRBD1 TRBV5-1 TGCGCCAGCAGCTTGGCCTCGACAGGGAGCGGGGAGCTGTTTTTT CASSLASTGSGELFF
- TRBJ2-1 - TRBV7-3 TGTGCCAGCAGCACCCCCGGTCGCGAGCAGTTCTTC CASSTPGREQFF
once TRBJ2-1 - TRBV4-3 TGCGCCAGCAGCCAAGAGGGAGGGGGCAATGAGCAGTTCTTC CASSQEGGGNEQFF
- TRBJ2-7 TRBD2 TRBV18 TGTGCCAGCTCACCCTTGAGCGGGAGTGGCGACTACGAGCAGTACTTC CASSPLSGSGDYEQYF
- TRBJ2-2 TRBD2 TRBV27 TGTGCCAGCAGTCCGGGACTAGCGATTACCGGGGAGCTGTTTTTT CASSPGLAITGELFF
- TRBJ2-6 - TRBV19 TGTGCCAGTAGTATAGGTGGCACCTCCCTCTCTGGGGCCAACGTCCTGACTTTC CASSIGGTSLSGANVLTF
- TRBJ1-1 - TRBV6-1 TGTGCCAGCAGTGAAGTGGATAGGCAGATCGAAGCTTTCTTT CASSEVDRQIEAFF
- TRBJ2-7 TRBD1 TRBV30 TGTGCCTGGAGTATTCGGGACAGGAGAATGAAAACCTACGAGCAGTACTTC CAWSIRDRRMKTYEQYF
- TRBJ2-2 - TRBV30 TGTGCCTGGAGTCCCGGGGGCGCGAACACCGGGGAGCTGTTTTTT CAWSPGGANTGELFF
- TRBJ1-5 TRBD1 TRBV6-6 TGTGCCAGCAGGCCCGGACAGGCGAGGAATCAGCCCCAGCATTTT CASRPGQARNQPQHF
- TRBJ1-1 - TRBV6-5 TGTGCCAGCAGCTCCCCCACAGCGAACACTGAAGCTTTCTTT CASSSPTANTEAFF
- TRBJ2-7 - TRBV6-1 TGTGCCAGCAGTGAATCATCGAGGGGCAGGGTCGACTCCTACGAGCAGTACTTC CASSESSRGRVDSYEQYF
- TRBJ2-5 TRBD1 TRBV25-1 TGTGCCAGCAGTGCCCCCCGGACAGGGGTGGAGACCCAGTACTTC CASSAPRTGVETQYF
- TRBJ2-6 - TRBV4-1 TGCGCCAGCAGCCTCCTATTCTCTGGGGCCAACGTCCTGACTTTC CASSLLFSGANVLTF
- TRBJ2-7 - TRBV2 TGTGCCAGCAGTGAAAGTTACTACGAGCAGTACTTC CASSESYYEQYF
- TRBJ1-1 - TRBV5-4 TGTGCCAGCAGCTTAAGGGACGGGAACACTGAAGCTTTCTTT CASSLRDGNTEAFF
- TRBJ2-1 - TRBV29-1 TGCAGCGTTGTGGTTTATGGAGGGGACAATGAGCAGTTCTTC CSVVVYGGDNEQFF
- TRBJ1-4 - TRBV15 TGTGCCACCAGCAGAGTCCAGGGACAAAAACTGTTTTTT CATSRVQGQKLFF
- TRBJ2-3 - TRBV27 TGTGCCAGCAGTTTGTTTCCAACAGATACGCAGTATTTT CASSLFPTDTQYF
- TRBJ2-7 - TRBV18 TGTGCCAGCTCACCAGAGGCCGTACAATCCTACGAGCAGTACTTC CASSPEAVQSYEQYF
- TRBJ2-3 - TRBV11-2 TGTGCCAGCAATTCGAGGGGATTCACAGATACGCAGTATTTT CASNSRGFTDTQYF
- TRBJ1-5 TRBD1 TRBV18 TGTGCCAGCTCACCTATTACAGGGGCCAATCAGCCCCAGCATTTT CASSPITGANQPQHF
once TRBJ2-1 TRBD1 TRBV7-2 TGTGCCAGCAGCTTGACAGGGGGCGCATTCAATGAGCAGTTCTTC CASSLTGGAFNEQFF
- TRBJ2-5 TRBD1 TRBV5-1 TGCGCCAGCAGCGTAGGACAGGGAGGAGAGACCCAGTACTTC CASSVGQGGETQYF
- TRBJ2-3 TRBD2 TRBV7-8 TGTGCCAGCAGCTTAGCGCGTCTAGCGGGAGGAACAGATACGCAGTATTTT CASSLARLAGGTDTQYF
- TRBJ1-6 TRBD1 TRBV5-1 TGCGCCAGCAGCCTACGGACAGGGAATAATTCACCCCTCCACTTT CASSLRTGNNSPLHF
- TRBJ2-7 - TRBV18 TGTGCCAGCTCACCGGTACAGGGTTCCTACGAGCAGTACTTC CASSPVQGSYEQYF
- TRBJ2-5 - TRBV11-3 TGTGCCAGCAGCTTAGACAGGGGGACCCAGTACTTC CASSLDRGTQYF
- TRBJ1-3 - TRBV5-1 TGCGCCAGCAGCTTGAGGGGCGAATCCTCTGGAAACACCATATATTTT CASSLRGESSGNTIYF
- TRBJ1-6 - TRBV19 TGTGCCAGTAGTATCGGGGTGACTAATTCACCCCTCCACTTT CASSIGVTNSPLHF
- TRBJ1-6 - TRBV28 TGTGCCAGCAGTCCCCCGGAGGATTTTAATTCACCCCTCCACTTT CASSPPEDFNSPLHF
- TRBJ2-4 - TRBV7-9 TGTGCCAGCAGCTTAGGTACCGTCGCCAAAAACATTCAGTACTTC CASSLGTVAKNIQYF
- TRBJ2-5 TRBD1 TRBV30 TGTGCCTGGAGTCTCCAGGGGGCGGGAGAGACCCAGTACTTC CAWSLQGAGETQYF